This T cell receptor beta chain was found in a study of spatial heterogeneity in lung cancer. Study details: Beta-chain sequences were consistently detected more often than alpha-chain sequences.

The V gene's germline CDR1 is SGHTA and CDR2 FQGTGA. The CDR3 runs to 15 residues. The germline V and J ends were trimmed by 5 bases and 0 bases, with 12 bases remaining between them. Study results and limitations: Nonsynonymous mutation counts, ubiquitous and regional, were tracked by the respective counts of ubiquitous and regional expanded TCRs. Tracking of tumor mutation counts was seen in expanded intratumoral alpha and beta TCR counts.

The study tagged each TCR cDNA molecule with a unique molecular identifier. One entry per CDR3 protein results from TCRdb running MiXCR on the 5' RACE reads. The sample has about 7,900 distinct CDR3 sequences, about 7% seen once. Time point given: sample taken at primary tumor resection. The donor group consisted of 55 to 85 patients who had untreated, early-stage non-small cell lung cancer. There are many counts of this clonotype. Its specificity is not known. The clonotype was recovered from a female donor with early-stage non-small cell lung cancer. The chain joins TRBV7-3 to TRBJ2-3, with a possible D match to TRBD2 (7 bases). This specimen consisted of lung tumor tissue, obtained at surgery. The CDR3 is CASSPGGRSTDTQYF. CDR3 in DNA: TGTGCCAGCAGCCCGGGGGGCCGGAGCACAGATACGCAGTATTTT.